This T cell receptor (beta chain) was identified in a study of blood T cell repertoires in COVID-19. The overall study: Material from acute and convalescent COVID-19 was sourced from the United States, Italy and Spain.

This clone has a handful of counts. As originally analysed: Amplification from reference gene primers served as the basis for estimated nucleated cell counts. Produced via immunoSEQ multiplex PCR; TCRdb's table is partial and in-frame only. That table furnishes V, J and clone size, whereas the DNA furnished D and trimming. The sample contains 200,000 or so clones, 84% of which appear only once. Sequences were obtained from peripheral blood. The origin of this receptor is a middle-aged man who had recovered from COVID-19.

The CDR3 protein is CASILWSGFDTEAFF. The CDR3 coding sequence is TGTGCCAGCATCCTGTGGTCGGGTTTCGACACTGAAGCTTTCTTT. This chain links TRBV7-2 with TRBJ1-1; D ambiguous. Trimming took off 7 bases at V and 3 bases at J, with 18 bases between the two ends. Looked up from germline, CDR1 is SGHTA and CDR2 is FQGNSA. CDR3 length equals 15 residues.